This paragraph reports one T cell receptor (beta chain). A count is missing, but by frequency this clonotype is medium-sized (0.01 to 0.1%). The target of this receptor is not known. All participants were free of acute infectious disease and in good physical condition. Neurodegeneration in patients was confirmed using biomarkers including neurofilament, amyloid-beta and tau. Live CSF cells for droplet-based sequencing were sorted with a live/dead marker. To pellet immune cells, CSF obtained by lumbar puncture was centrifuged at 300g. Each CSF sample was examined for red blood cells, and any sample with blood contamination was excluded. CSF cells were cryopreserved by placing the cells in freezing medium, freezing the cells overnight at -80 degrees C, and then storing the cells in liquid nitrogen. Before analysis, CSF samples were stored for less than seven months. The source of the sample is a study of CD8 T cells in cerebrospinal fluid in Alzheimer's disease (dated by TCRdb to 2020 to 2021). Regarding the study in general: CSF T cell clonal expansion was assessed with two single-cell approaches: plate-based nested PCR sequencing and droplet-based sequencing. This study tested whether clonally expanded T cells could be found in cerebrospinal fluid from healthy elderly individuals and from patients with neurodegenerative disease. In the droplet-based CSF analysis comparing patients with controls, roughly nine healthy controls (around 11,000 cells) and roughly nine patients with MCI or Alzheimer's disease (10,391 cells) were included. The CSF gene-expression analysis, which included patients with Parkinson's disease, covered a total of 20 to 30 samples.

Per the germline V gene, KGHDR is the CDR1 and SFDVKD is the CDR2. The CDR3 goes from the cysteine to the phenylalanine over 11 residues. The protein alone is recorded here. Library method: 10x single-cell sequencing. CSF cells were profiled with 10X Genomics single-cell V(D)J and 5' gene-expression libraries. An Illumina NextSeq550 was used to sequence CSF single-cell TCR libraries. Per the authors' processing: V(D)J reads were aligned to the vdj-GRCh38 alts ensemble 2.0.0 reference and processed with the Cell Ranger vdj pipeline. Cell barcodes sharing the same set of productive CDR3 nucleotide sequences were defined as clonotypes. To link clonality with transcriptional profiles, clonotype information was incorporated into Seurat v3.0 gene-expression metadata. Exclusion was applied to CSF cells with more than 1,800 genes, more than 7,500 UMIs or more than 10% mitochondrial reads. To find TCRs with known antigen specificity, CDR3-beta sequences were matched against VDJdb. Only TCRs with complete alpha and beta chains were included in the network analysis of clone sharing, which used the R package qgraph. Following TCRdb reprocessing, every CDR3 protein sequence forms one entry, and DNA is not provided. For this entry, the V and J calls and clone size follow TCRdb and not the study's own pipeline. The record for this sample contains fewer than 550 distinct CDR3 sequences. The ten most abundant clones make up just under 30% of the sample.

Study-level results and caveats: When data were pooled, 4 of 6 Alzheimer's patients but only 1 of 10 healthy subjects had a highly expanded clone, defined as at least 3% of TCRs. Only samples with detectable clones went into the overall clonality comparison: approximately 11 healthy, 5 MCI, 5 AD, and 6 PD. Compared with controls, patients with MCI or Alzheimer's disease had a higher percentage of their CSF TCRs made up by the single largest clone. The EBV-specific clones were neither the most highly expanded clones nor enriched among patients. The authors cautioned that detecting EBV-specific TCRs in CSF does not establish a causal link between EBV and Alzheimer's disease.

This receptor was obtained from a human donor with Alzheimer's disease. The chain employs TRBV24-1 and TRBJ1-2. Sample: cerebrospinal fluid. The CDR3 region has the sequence CATSDGYGYTF.